Sequencing of this T cell receptor beta chain was carried out in a study of blood T cell repertoires in COVID-19. Study details: Samples representing acute and convalescent COVID-19 were sourced from the United States, Italy and Spain. The analysed material was cDNA or gDNA that came from T cells, B-cell-depleted T cells, or PBMCs.

Study processing details: Reference gene primer amplification in the assay estimated nucleated cell counts. Method: immunoSEQ multiplex PCR; TCRdb's copy keeps in-frame clones and lacks some. V, J and clone size were drawn from that table, and D and trimming were deduced from the DNA. Among fewer than 300,000 clones listed, 85% to 90% were seen once. This clone appeared once. CDR3 length: 16 residues. The germline V and J ends were trimmed by 1 base and 2 bases, with 14 bases remaining between them. CDR1 and CDR2 (germline): SGHTA, FQGNSA. J is TRBJ2-5 and V is TRBV7-2, with D unresolved. This TCR was recovered from a woman aged 40 to 50 who had recovered from COVID-19. Input material: peripheral blood. The CDR3 DNA reads TGTGCCAGCAGCTTAGGGTCCAGCGCGGCGCAAGAGACCCAGTACTTC. Translation gives CASSLGSSAAQETQYF.